This T cell receptor (beta chain) was documented in a study of blood T cell repertoires in COVID-19 (dated by TCRdb to 2018 to 2020). In the study overall: Collaborator samples came from the United States, Italy and Spain and covered acute and convalescent phases of COVID-19. The prospective study material was composed of cDNA or gDNA derived from T cells, B-cell-depleted T cells, or PBMCs. Subjects who had been exposed to COVID-19, were actively infected with it, or had recovered from it provided the deeply sampled blood TCRbeta repertoires that made up the dataset. A freely available public database, intended as a resource for researchers studying the immune response to SARS-CoV-2, is where the repertoires were released. The samples were drawn from two sources: the first 160 participants of the ongoing ImmuneRACE study, and 1,254 subjects contributed by 6 global collaborators. A de-identified subject ID, COVID-19 status, age in years and sex were almost always included in the sample metadata. Where HLA class I and class II types were available, the types were taken from metadata supplied by the sample provider, not from assay-based typing.

Overall study results and their limits: How much clinical and demographic metadata was included differed by source and by participant, and the metadata was provided uncurated.

TCRbeta CDR3 regions were amplified from genomic DNA using the immunoSEQ Assay, a bias-controlled multiplex PCR. The authors' pipeline ran thus. The number of nucleated cells in each sample was estimated by amplification of reference gene primers within the assay. To quantify the absolute abundance of each unique TCRbeta CDR3 rearrangement, sequence reads were collapsed and filtered. For each sample, productive Simpson clonality was calculated as the square root of Simpson's diversity index across productive rearrangements. Here the immuneACCESS table is served through TCRdb, limited to in-frame sequences with V and J called. Missing clones are a known gap in these copies; in checked studies unresolved V genes cover under half, and the rest lacks a known reason. The D gene and trimming were derived from the DNA, and the V and J assignments and clone size from that table. For this sample the table gives about 210,000 clones, of which roughly 79% were detected only once. The top ten clones comprise approximately 9% of the sample.

Trimming takes 11 bases from V and 2 bases from J, and the germline ends sit 10 bases apart. From the cysteine up to the phenylalanine, the CDR3 has a length of 12 residues. Only CDR3 DNA is held: 36 bases, read in frame from base 1. Looking up the germline V gene yields CDR1 SGHVS and CDR2 FQNEAQ. A remark on this clone: What antigen it recognizes has not been identified. No base-level quality is on record; no much larger clone is a single base apart.

Participants in the prospective study were aged about 18 to 89 years, lived in under 30 United States geographic areas, and enrolled through a virtual design. Cohort assignment in the prospective study relied on participant-reported clinical history from a screening survey and a study questionnaire. Mobile phlebotomists in the prospective study collected whole blood, serum and a nasopharyngeal or oropharyngeal swab from every participant. Participants in the prospective study had the option to provide additional blood draws and questionnaires over a roughly two-month period. Prospective study blood samples were shipped either frozen or at room temperature before DNA extraction.

The TCR originated in a woman aged 45-60 years with acute COVID-19. Recombination linked TRBV7-8 to TRBJ1-3, with a tentative D gene TRBD1 over 5 matching bases. Sequenced material: PBMCs or T cells enriched from blood (not recorded which). CDR3 protein: CASEGTGNTIYF. The sequence in DNA is TGTGCCTCGGAGGGGACTGGAAACACCATATATTTT.